This T cell receptor (beta chain) was obtained from a study of shared T cell receptors in the human thymus. Trimming left V 5 bases short and J 0 bases short, with 16 bases between. The CDR3 consists of 16 residues. The germline CDR1 and CDR2 sequences are SGHTA and FQGNSA. Libraries were prepared by immunoSEQ multiplex PCR; TCRdb keeps only in-frame clonotypes and omits some of them. This sample has about 710,000 clones, with 70% to 90% found just once. The data also belong to a second study, concerning human thymus T cells. That source adds: From resections taken during corrective heart surgery, the thymus tissue was obtained.

This receptor was obtained from a boy under two years old with a congenital heart defect. This chain joins TRBV7-2 and TRBJ1-1, with unresolved D. Sample: thymocytes. The CDR3 bases are TGTGCCAGCAGCACCTGCAGCGAGGGAGTGAACACTGAAGCTTTCTTT. It translates to CASSTCSEGVNTEAFF.